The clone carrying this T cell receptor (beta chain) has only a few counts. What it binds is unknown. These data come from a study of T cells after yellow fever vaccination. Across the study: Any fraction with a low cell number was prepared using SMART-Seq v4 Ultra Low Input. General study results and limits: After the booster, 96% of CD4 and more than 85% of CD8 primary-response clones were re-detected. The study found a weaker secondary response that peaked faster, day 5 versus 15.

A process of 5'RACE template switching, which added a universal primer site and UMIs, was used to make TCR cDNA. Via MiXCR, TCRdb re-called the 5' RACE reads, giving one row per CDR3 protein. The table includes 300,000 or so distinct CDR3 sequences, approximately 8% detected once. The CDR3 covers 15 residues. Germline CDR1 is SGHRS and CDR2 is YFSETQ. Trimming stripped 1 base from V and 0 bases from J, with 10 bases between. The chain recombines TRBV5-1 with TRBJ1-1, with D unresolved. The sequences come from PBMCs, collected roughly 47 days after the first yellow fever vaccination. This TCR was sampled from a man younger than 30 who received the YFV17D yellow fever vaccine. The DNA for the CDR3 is TGCGCCAGCAGCTTGTTGGGTAGTCTGAACACTGAAGCTTTCTTT. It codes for CASSLLGSLNTEAFF.